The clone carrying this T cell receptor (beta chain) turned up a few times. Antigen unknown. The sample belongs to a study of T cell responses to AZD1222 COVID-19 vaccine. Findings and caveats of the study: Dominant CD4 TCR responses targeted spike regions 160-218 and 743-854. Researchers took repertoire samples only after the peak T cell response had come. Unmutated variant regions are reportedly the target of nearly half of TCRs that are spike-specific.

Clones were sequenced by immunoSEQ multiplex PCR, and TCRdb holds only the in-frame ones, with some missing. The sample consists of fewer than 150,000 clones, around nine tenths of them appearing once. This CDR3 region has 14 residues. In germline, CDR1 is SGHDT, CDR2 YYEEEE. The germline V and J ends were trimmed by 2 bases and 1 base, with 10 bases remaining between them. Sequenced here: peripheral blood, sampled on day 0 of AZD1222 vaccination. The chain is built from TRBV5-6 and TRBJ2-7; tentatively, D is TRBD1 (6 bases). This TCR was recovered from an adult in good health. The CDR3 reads CASSFLDRSYEQYF. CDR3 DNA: TGTGCCAGCAGCTTTCTAGACAGGTCCTACGAGCAGTACTTC.